This paragraph covers one TCR beta chain sequence. Per the original methods: Scientists estimated how many nucleated cells there were by amplifying reference gene primers. Profiling relied on immunoSEQ multiplex PCR, and the TCRdb table lists in-frame clones only, not all of them. The D gene and trimming were derived from the DNA, and the V and J assignments and clone size from that table. This sample has 150,000 to 200,000 clones, with about nine tenths found just once. Germline V gene data show CDR1 as MNHEY and CDR2 as SVGEGT. The CDR3 is made up of 14 amino acids. V shed 3 bases and J shed 6 bases, with 9 bases lying between them. The data stem from a study of blood T cell repertoires in COVID-19. Study-wide context: T cells, B-cell-depleted T cells, or PBMCs supplied cDNA or gDNA.

Material: peripheral blood. The clonotype comes from a woman in her 70s with acute or convalescent COVID-19. J is TRBJ1-6 and V is TRBV6-2 or TRBV6-3; possible D gene TRBD1, 5 bases. The CDR3 reads CASSYSRVNSPLHF. Written as DNA, the CDR3 is TGTGCCAGCAGTTATAGCAGGGTTAATTCACCCCTCCACTTT.